This TCR beta chain was recorded in a study of T cell responses to AZD1222 COVID-19 vaccine. Overall study findings and caveats: At baseline, seropositivity was found in only a handful of AZD1222 recipients. Repertoire sampling happened only post peak T cell response. Nearly half of the spike-specific TCRs reportedly recognize variant regions that carry no mutations. The donors showed a predominance of white British ancestry and of females, with possible underestimation of clonal diversity.

Clones were sequenced by immunoSEQ multiplex PCR, and TCRdb holds only the in-frame ones, with some missing. The table lists roughly 93,000 clones, approximately 89% of them singletons. Concerning this clone: Its antigen remains unknown.

The source was peripheral blood, collected 28 days after the second AZD1222 dose. This receptor was obtained from an adult who received the AZD1222 COVID-19 vaccine.

CDR3 DNA: TGTGCCACCAGCAGAGTCCAGGGCACAGATACGCAGTATTTT. Translating gives CATSRVQGTDTQYF. The rearrangement links TRBV15 to TRBJ2-3; no firm D call. CDR1 LNHNV and CDR2 YYDKDF come from the germline V gene (reference sequence). Trimming took 1 base from V and 1 from J, leaving 6 bases between them. This CDR3 is built from 14 residues. The full variable domain, its missing parts supplied by reference TRBV15 and TRBJ2-3, is DAMVIQNPRYQVTQFGKPVTLSCSQTLNHNVMYWYQQKSSQAPKLLFHYYDKDFNNEADTPDNFQSRRPNTSFCFLDIRSPGLGDTAMYLCATSRVQGTDTQYFGPGTRLTVL.